This T cell receptor beta chain appears in the sequencing data of a study of T cell repertoires in cytomegalovirus infection. Whole-study context: CMV infection and matching HLA type were both indicated by public TCR beta signatures.

Trimming pared 5 bases from V and 1 base from J, leaving 11 bases between. Germline assignment: CDR1 SEHNR and CDR2 FQNEAQ (reference sequence). This CDR3 comprises 15 residues. In regard to this clonotype: Its antigen is currently unknown.

Each CDR3 protein gets one entry after TCRdb re-called the reads with MiXCR. Of 450,000 to 600,000 distinct CDR3 sequences in the sample, roughly a third were seen once. Sequenced material: cultured PBMCs, taken from culture after CMV antigen stimulation. V is TRBV7-9 and J is TRBJ2-2; D unresolved. The receptor comes from a human donor in good health (CMV status not recorded). Some clones in this sample may be carry-over from other donors' samples. CDR3 coding DNA: TGTGCCAGCAGCCGGACGGCGCTGAACACCGGGGAGCTGTTTTTT. Amino acid sequence: CASSRTALNTGELFF.